This T cell receptor beta chain was documented in a study of spatial heterogeneity in lung cancer. The V and J ends lost 6 bases and 4 bases respectively, with 13 bases between them. CDR3 length equals 13 residues. Germline V CDR1 and CDR2: MNHEY, SMNVEV (reference sequence). Noted time point: sample taken at primary tumor resection. Material for sequencing was whole RNA from tumor, nontumor lung or frozen PBMC, left unsorted. This clonotype was detected ten times or more. The presence of a unique molecular identifier marked each TCR cDNA molecule. Each CDR3 protein is one row after TCRdb ran MiXCR on the 5' RACE reads. Among under 40,000 distinct CDR3 sequences, approximately 6.3% were seen once, and the ten largest hold 9.5% to 13%.

The chain links TRBV27 to TRBJ2-7, with D perhaps TRBD2 (6 bases). The sample consisted of PBMCs, taken at surgery. This clonotype was sampled from a male donor with early-stage non-small cell lung cancer. CDR3 in DNA: TGTGCCAGCAGCAGGGTCGGGGGATACGAGCAGTACTTC. Translation: CASSRVGGYEQYF.